This T cell receptor beta chain was profiled in a study of identical twins. MiXCR, run by TCRdb on the 5' RACE reads, gives a single entry per CDR3 protein. Of 500,000 to 600,000 distinct CDR3 sequences in the sample, about 20% were seen once. Germline V gene sequence: CDR1 SGDLS, CDR2 YYNGEE. The CDR3 has 17 residues. V gave up 4 bases and J gave up 7 bases; unmatched junction bases: 17. These data were also filed under a second study, of T cells expressing NK-cell markers.

J is TRBJ2-1 and V is TRBV9, with 7 bases identical to TRBD2. The receptor was derived from a woman aged 18-35 years in good health. The sequencing input was CD4+ T cells sorted from blood. The CDR3 DNA reads as TGTGCCAGCAGCTCCCATCCTTCTAGCGGACTCAGGAATGAGCAGTTCTTC. As protein: CASSSHPSSGLRNEQFF.